Each of the 22 T cell receptor beta chains below was sequenced from the same sample in a study of T-cell reconstitution after alpha-beta-depleted transplantation in children. The authors prepared the TCRbeta library with unique molecular identifiers. TCRdb recomputed calls from the PCR reads with MiXCR, one row per CDR3 protein. The sample holds 600,000 to 700,000 distinct CDR3 sequences, 16% seen once. The material was PBMCs from the stem cell graft donor, obtained from the stem cell graft. The receptors here all came from a human donor who donated a stem cell graft to a child with acute myeloid leukemia.

This clonotype was detected many times. The chain links TRBV9 to TRBJ2-3, with 9 positions matching TRBD2. Germline CDR1 SGDLS, CDR2 YYNGEE. After removal of 2 bases from V and 2 bases from J, the junction contained 3 bases not matched to a gene. There are 15 residues in the CDR3. The CDR3 sequence: CASSVSGGVTDTQYF. CDR3 nucleotide sequence: TGTGCCAGCAGCGTTAGCGGGGGTGTCACAGATACGCAGTATTTT.

This clonotype came up many times. The missing conserved phenylalanine or tryptophan at the end of this CDR3 makes a read error likely. The limits of the CDR3 on the DNA are not certain, so only TCRdb's listed CDR3 is given. The chain links TRBV20-1 to TRBJ2-1. Per germline, CDR1 DFQATT and CDR2 SNEGSKA (reference sequence). The CDR3 region is 10 residues in length, termini included. The CDR3 loop reads CSARALGMFD.

This clonotype was seen only once. This clone may be a read error of a much larger clone one base away. This rearrangement joins TRBV29-1 to TRBJ2-5; D perhaps matches TRBD2 (5 bases). The CDR3 totals 14 residues. CDR1 is SQVTM, CDR2 ANQGSEA, per germline. Trimming removed 4 bases from V and 5 bases from J, with 17 bases in between. DNA of the CDR3: TGCAGCGTTGCAATACGCCTTACGGGGGAGACCCAGTACTTC. Its translation: CSVAIRLTGETQYF.

The chain employs TRBV25-1 and TRBJ2-1, with TRBD1 matching 10 bases. The V gene end was trimmed by 6 bases and the J gene end by 4 bases; junction bases not matched to a gene: 6. This CDR3 is built from 15 residues. CDR1 and CDR2 (germline): MGHDK, SYGVNS. DNA for the CDR3: TGTGCCAGCAGAGCCGGGACAGGGGCGTACAATGAGCAGTTCTTC. The encoded protein is CASRAGTGAYNEQFF.

About this clonotype: A much larger clone is a single base away; this may be a read error. The chain couples TRBV20-1 to TRBJ1-6; tentative D call: TRBD1 (6 bases). There are 12 residues in the CDR3. Per the germline V gene, CDR1 is DFQATT and CDR2 is SNEGSKA (reference sequence). Between the trimmed V and J ends, which lost 5 bases and 9 bases, there was a span of 11 bases. CDR3 sequence reads: CSAPLRGSPLHF. CDR3 in DNA: TGCAGTGCTCCACTCAGGGGTTCACCCCTCCACTTT.

This chain connects TRBV12-3 or TRBV12-4 to TRBJ1-2; D remains ambiguous. The CDR3 covers 14 residues. Trimming took 3 bases from V and 6 from J, leaving 14 bases between them. The CDR3 DNA is TGTGCCAGCAGTTTTCGGCCGGAAGGACATGGCTACACCTTC. It yields the protein CASSFRPEGHGYTF.

The chain couples TRBV5-6 to TRBJ1-1, with a weak D call TRBD1 (5 bases). CDR3 length equals 13 residues. Germline V CDR1 and CDR2: SGHDT, YYEEEE. Trimming pared 7 bases from V and 1 base from J, leaving 11 bases between. The CDR3 DNA reads as TGTGCCAGCCTGGGGGGACCGAACACTGAAGCTTTCTTT. Amino acid sequence: CASLGGPNTEAFF.

V gene TRBV28 combines with J gene TRBJ1-1; unclear D gene. The CDR3 covers 13 residues. Germline values: CDR1 MDHEN, CDR2 SYDVKM. V was pared by 7 bases and J by 0 bases, with 9 bases between. CDR3 loop: CASIQRMNTEAFF. CDR3 coding DNA: TGTGCCAGCATCCAAAGGATGAACACTGAAGCTTTCTTT.

This clonotype was seen a few times. The genes are TRBV28 and TRBJ1-2, with TRBD1 matching 7 bases. The germline CDR1 and CDR2 sequences are MDHEN and SYDVKM. The CDR3 is 12 residues long. V lost 6 bases, J lost 8 bases, and 6 bases stayed unmatched. CDR3 nucleotide sequence: TGTGCCAGCAGCCCGGACAGGAGGGGCTACACCTTC. The encoded protein is CASSPDRRGYTF.

This clonotype was counted many times. The rearrangement joins TRBV5-6 to TRBJ1-3; D gene unclear. Germline assignment: CDR1 SGHDT and CDR2 YYEEEE. This CDR3 region has 13 residues. Trimming stripped 4 bases from V and 4 bases from J, with 9 bases between. The CDR3 reads CASSLSVGNTIYF. CDR3 DNA: TGTGCCAGCAGCCTATCAGTAGGAAACACCATATATTTT.

V usage is TRBV29-1 and J usage is TRBJ2-3; 7 positions match TRBD2. Looked up from germline, CDR1 is SQVTM and CDR2 is ANQGSEA. The CDR3 loop spans 14 amino acids. V trimming: 6 bases; J trimming: 2 bases; junction bases outside the gene matches: 8. The CDR3 DNA follows: TGCAGCGTGGCGGGGGAACTATCCACAGATACGCAGTATTTT. It yields the protein CSVAGELSTDTQYF.

This clonotype turned up a few times. This chain links TRBV19 with TRBJ2-3; 10 nucleotides agree with TRBD2. The CDR3 covers 17 residues. The germline CDR1 and CDR2 sequences are LNHDA and SQIVND (reference sequence). J gave up 1 base and V 4 bases, and 8 bases lay outside the gene matches. CDR3 sequence: CASSTSSGTSGTDTQYF. The CDR3, as DNA: TGTGCCAGTAGTACTTCCTCCGGGACTAGCGGCACAGATACGCAGTATTTT.

The chain uses TRBV12-3 or TRBV12-4 and TRBJ2-7; 10 bases line up with TRBD1. Trimming took 7 bases from V and 4 from J; bases not matched to a gene: 7. The CDR3 is made up of 14 amino acids. The CDR3 reads CASTQWTGGYEQYF. The CDR3 DNA is TGTGCCAGCACTCAATGGACAGGGGGTTACGAGCAGTACTTC.

The chain employs TRBV11-1 and TRBJ1-3; 9 nucleotides line up with TRBD1. CDR1 and CDR2 (germline): SGHAT, FQDESV (reference sequence). The length of the CDR3 is 17 residues. The V gene end was trimmed by 4 bases and the J gene end by 0 bases; junction bases not matched to a gene: 7. The CDR3 is CASSWGQGLISGNTIYF. The DNA of the CDR3 is TGTGCCAGCAGCTGGGGACAGGGACTGATCTCTGGAAACACCATATATTTT.

This chain joins TRBV7-2 and TRBJ1-1; D unclear. Trimming cost V 3 bases and J 10 bases, with 21 bases left between them. The CDR3 loop spans 15 amino acids. Germline-derived CDR1 and CDR2 are SGHTA and FQGNSA. CDR3 sequence: CASSFGPDDIERAFF. DNA for the CDR3: TGTGCCAGCAGCTTTGGACCTGACGATATCGAACGAGCTTTCTTT.

This clonotype has ten or more counts. This chain joins TRBV20-1 and TRBJ1-1; 7 positions agree with TRBD1. Germline-derived CDR1 and CDR2 are DFQATT and SNEGSKA (reference sequence). The V segment lost 3 bases and the J segment 3 bases; nucleotides outside the gene matches: 1. This CDR3 has 12 residues. CDR3 amino acids: CSASTGDTEAFF. CDR3 DNA: TGCAGTGCTAGTACAGGGGACACTGAAGCTTTCTTT.

This clonotype turned up a few times. The chain recombines TRBV7-2 with TRBJ2-3, with D tentatively TRBD2 (5 bases). The length of the CDR3 is 15 residues. Germline V gives CDR1 SGHTA, CDR2 FQGNSA. V was cut by 1 base and J by 2 bases, with 10 bases left in between. The CDR3 bases are TGTGCCAGCAGCTTAGGGTCTAGCATCACAGATACGCAGTATTTT. This encodes CASSLGSSITDTQYF.

This clonotype was found many times. The chain couples TRBV20-1 to TRBJ1-1, with 8 positions matching TRBD1. This CDR3 has 18 residues. Germline CDR1 and CDR2: DFQATT and SNEGSKA (reference sequence). V was clipped by 1 base and J by 3 bases; unmatched bases: 16. The CDR3 bases are TGCAGTGCTAGAGTCATCACCGGACAGGGCGGAAGGGACACTGAAGCTTTCTTT. As protein: CSARVITGQGGRDTEAFF.

This clonotype was counted between two and nine times. The rearrangement uses TRBV7-9 and TRBJ1-2, with D possibly being TRBD1 (5 bases). Trimming stripped 7 bases from V and 6 bases from J, with 12 bases between. The CDR3 runs 12 residues. Per germline, CDR1 SEHNR and CDR2 FQNEAQ (reference sequence). CDR3 in DNA: TGTGCCAGCAACCAGGGTTCAGATGGCTACACCTTC. Translating it yields CASNQGSDGYTF.

The genes are TRBV20-1 and TRBJ1-2; D gene unclear. V dropped 4 bases and J dropped 5 bases, with 11 bases sitting between them. The germline CDR1 and CDR2 sequences are DFQATT and SNEGSKA (reference sequence). The length of the CDR3 is 12 residues. Here the CDR3 reads CSAMGGGYGYTF. The CDR3 region has the DNA TGCAGTGCTATGGGCGGAGGGTATGGCTACACCTTC.

The gene calls are TRBV7-7 and TRBJ2-1, with D possibly TRBD2 on 6 matching bases. V lost 1 base and J 8 bases, leaving 12 bases between the germline ends. Germline V gene sequence: CDR1 SSHAT, CDR2 FNYEAQ (reference sequence). CDR3 length: 14 amino acids. The CDR3, as DNA: TGTGCCAGCAGCTTAGAGGCGGAGGGCTATGAGCAGTTCTTC. Translated: CASSLEAEGYEQFF. Full variable domain (missing parts from reference TRBV7-7 and TRBJ2-1): GAGVSQSPRYKVTKRGQDVTLRCDPISSHATLYWYQQALGQGPEFLTYFNYEAQPDKSGLPSDRFSAERPEGSISTLTIQRTEQRDSAMYRCASSLEAEGYEQFFGPGTRLTVL.

This clonotype occurred a few times. The chain couples TRBV7-9 to TRBJ1-3; no clear D gene. CDR3 length equals 12 residues. Per germline, CDR1 SEHNR and CDR2 FQNEAQ (reference sequence). Trimming removed 5 bases from V and 4 bases from J, with 6 bases in between. This chain's CDR3 is CASSAPGNTIYF. In DNA, the CDR3 is TGTGCCAGCAGCGCTCCGGGAAACACCATATATTTT.